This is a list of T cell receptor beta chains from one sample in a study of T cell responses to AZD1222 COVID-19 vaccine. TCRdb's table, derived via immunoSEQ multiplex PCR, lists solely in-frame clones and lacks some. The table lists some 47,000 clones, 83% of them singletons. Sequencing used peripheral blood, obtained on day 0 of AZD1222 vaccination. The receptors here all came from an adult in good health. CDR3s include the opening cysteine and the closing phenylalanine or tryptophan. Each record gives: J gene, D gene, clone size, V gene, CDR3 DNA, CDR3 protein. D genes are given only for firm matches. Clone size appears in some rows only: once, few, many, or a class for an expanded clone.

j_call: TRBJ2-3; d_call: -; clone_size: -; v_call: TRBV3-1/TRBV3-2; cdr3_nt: TGTGCCAGCAGCCAAGATGGGCAGGGGAGGGACACAGATACGCAGTATTTT; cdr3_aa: CASSQDGQGRDTDTQYF
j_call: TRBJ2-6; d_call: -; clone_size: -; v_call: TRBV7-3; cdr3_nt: TGTGCCAGCAGCCCCACAACAGGTACCGGGGCCAACGTCCTGACTTTC; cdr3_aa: CASSPTTGTGANVLTF
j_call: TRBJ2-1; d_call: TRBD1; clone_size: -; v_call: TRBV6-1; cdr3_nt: TGTGCCAGCCGTGGGGGACAGGGGGTGACCATCAATGAGCAGTTCTTC; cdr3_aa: CASRGGQGVTINEQFF
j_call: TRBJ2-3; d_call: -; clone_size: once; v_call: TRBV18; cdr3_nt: TGTGCCAGCTCACCTCCGACCGGGGGGCCTAGCACAGATACGCAGTATTTT; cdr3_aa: CASSPPTGGPSTDTQYF
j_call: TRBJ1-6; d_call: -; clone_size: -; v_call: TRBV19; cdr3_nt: TGTGCCAGTGCTGGAGGGATGGGTTCACCCCTCCACTTT; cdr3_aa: CASAGGMGSPLHF
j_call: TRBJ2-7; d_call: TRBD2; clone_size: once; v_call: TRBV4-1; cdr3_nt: TGCGCCAGCAGCCAAGTGCTAGCGGGCGATTACGAGCAGTACTTC; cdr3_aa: CASSQVLAGDYEQYF
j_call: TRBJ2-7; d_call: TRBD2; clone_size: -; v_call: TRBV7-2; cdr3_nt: TGTGCCAGCAGCTTAGCTAGCGGGGCCTACGAGCAGTACTTC; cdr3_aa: CASSLASGAYEQYF
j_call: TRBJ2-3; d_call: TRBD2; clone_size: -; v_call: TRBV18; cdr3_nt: TGTGCCAGCTCACCCCTAGCGGGGCCGTCAGATACGCAGTATTTT; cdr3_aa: CASSPLAGPSDTQYF
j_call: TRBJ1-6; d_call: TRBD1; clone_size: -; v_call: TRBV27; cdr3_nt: TGTGCCAGCAGACTAAGAGCGGACAGGATAGGGTCACCCCTCCACTTT; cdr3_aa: CASRLRADRIGSPLHF
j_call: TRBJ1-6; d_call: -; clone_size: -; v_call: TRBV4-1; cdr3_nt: TGCGCCAGCAGCCAAGAGGGGGTGAGTTATAATTCACCCCTCCACTTT; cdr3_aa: CASSQEGVSYNSPLHF
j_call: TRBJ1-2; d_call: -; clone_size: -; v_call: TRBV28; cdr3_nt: TGTGCCAGCAGGGCCTCGGGACAAGGTTTCTATGGCTACACCTTC; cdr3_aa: CASRASGQGFYGYTF
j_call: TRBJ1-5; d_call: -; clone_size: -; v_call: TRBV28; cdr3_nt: TGTGCCAGCAGTTCACCACTCTCAGGGGCACACACTCCACGCAATCAGCCCCAGCATTTT; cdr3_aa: CASSSPLSGAHTPRNQPQHF
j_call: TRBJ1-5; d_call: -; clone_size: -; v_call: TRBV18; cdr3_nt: TGTGCCAGCTCACCACTGGACAGCAATCAGCCCCAGCATTTT; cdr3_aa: CASSPLDSNQPQHF
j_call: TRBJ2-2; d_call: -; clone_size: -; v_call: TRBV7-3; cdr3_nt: TGTGCCAGCAGAGAAGGGGTGGCCGGGGAGCTGTTTTTT; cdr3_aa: CASREGVAGELFF
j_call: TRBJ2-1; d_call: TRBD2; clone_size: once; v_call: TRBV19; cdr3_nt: TGTGCCAGTAGTACGACTAGCGGGAGGTTGTATCGGAATGAGCAGTTCTTC; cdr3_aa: CASSTTSGRLYRNEQFF
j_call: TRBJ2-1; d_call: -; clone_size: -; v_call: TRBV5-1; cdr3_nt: TGCGCCAGCAGCTTGGTTGGCGGCTCCTACAATGAGCAGTTCTTC; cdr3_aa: CASSLVGGSYNEQFF
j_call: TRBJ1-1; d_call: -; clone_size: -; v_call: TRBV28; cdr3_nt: TGTGCCAGCACCCGAGATCTTAGTGAAGCTTTCTTT; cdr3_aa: CASTRDLSEAFF
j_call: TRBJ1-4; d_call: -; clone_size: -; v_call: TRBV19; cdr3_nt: TGTGCCAGTAGTATAGCAAGTGGAGAAAAACTGTTTTTT; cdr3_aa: CASSIASGEKLFF
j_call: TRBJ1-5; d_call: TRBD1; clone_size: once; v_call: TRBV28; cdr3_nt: TGTGCCAGCAGTCCCAGACAGGGGTACCAGCCCCAGCATTTT; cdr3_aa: CASSPRQGYQPQHF
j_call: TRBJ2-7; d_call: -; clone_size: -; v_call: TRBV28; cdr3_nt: TGTGCCAGCAGTTCTTTTCACAGGGCGAGCTACGAGCAGTACTTC; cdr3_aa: CASSSFHRASYEQYF
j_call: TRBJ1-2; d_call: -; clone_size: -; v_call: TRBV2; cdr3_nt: TGTGCCAGCAGTGTGGGGGGAAACTATGGCTACACCTTC; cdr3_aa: CASSVGGNYGYTF
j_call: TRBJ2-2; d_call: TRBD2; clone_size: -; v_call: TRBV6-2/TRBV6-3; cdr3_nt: TGTGCCAGCAGCCGGACTAGCGGGGGGGCCAACGGGGAGCTGTTTTTT; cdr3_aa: CASSRTSGGANGELFF
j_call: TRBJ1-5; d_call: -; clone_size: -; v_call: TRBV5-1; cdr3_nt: TGCGCCAGCAGCCCCGGGACAAGCAACAATCAGCCCCAGCATTTT; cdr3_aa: CASSPGTSNNQPQHF
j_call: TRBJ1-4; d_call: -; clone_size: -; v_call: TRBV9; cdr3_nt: TGTGCCAGCAGCCAAGGCCAGGTTAATGAAAAACTGTTTTTT; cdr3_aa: CASSQGQVNEKLFF
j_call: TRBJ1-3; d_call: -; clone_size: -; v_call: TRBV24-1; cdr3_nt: TGTGCCACCTCAGCGAAGGGGCGAAACACCATATATTTT; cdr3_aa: CATSAKGRNTIYF
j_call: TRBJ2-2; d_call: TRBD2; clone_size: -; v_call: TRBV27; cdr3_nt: TGTGCCAGCAGTTTTCTAGCGGGAAACACCGGGGAGCTGTTTTTT; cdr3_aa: CASSFLAGNTGELFF
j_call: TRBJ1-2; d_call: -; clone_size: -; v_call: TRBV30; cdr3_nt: TGTGCCTGTTTCCCCGTCGGCTATGGCTACACCTTC; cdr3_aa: CACFPVGYGYTF
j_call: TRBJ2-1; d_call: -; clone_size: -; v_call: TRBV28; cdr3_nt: TGTGCCAGCACCTCCTTGGGCCTCGACAATGAGCAGTTCTTC; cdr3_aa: CASTSLGLDNEQFF
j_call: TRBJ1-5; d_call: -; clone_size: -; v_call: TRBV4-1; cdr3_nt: TGCGCCAGCAGCGACGGCAGGGGCAATCAGCCCCAGCATTTT; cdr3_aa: CASSDGRGNQPQHF
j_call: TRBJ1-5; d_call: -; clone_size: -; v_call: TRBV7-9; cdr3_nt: TGTGCCAGCAGCTTGGGTACGGGTCAGCCCCAGCATTTT; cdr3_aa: CASSLGTGQPQHF
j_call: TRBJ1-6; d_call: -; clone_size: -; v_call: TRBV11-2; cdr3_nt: TGTGCCAGCAGCCCCCGCACAGATTCACCCCTCCACTTT; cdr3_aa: CASSPRTDSPLHF
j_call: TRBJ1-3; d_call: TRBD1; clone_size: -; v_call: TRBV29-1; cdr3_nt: TGCAGCGCCGGGACAGGTGGAAACACCATATATTTT; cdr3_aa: CSAGTGGNTIYF
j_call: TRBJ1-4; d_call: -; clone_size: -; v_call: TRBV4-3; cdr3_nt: TGCGCCAGCAGCAAGCTGGGGGGACTCGGTGAAAAACTGTTTTTT; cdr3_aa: CASSKLGGLGEKLFF
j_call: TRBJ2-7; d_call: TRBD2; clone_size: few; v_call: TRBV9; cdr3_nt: TGTGCCAGCAGCGTATTAGCGGGAGGGGGCTACGAGCAGTACTTC; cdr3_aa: CASSVLAGGGYEQYF
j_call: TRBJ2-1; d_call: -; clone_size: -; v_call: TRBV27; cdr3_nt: TGTGCCAGCAGTTTAGGTGGGAGGACTTACAATGAGCAGTTCTTC; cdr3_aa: CASSLGGRTYNEQFF
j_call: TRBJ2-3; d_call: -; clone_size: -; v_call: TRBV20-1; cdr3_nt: TGCAGTGCTAGTCTAACAGATACGCAGTATTTT; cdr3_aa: CSASLTDTQYF
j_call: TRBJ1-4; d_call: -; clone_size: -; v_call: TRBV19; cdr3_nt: TGTGCCAGTAAAGGACAGCTAAATGAAAAACTGTTTTTT; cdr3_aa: CASKGQLNEKLFF
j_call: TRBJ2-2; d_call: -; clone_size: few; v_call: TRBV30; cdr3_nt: TGTGCCTGGAATCCCGTCGGGGAGCTGTTTTTT; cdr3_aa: CAWNPVGELFF
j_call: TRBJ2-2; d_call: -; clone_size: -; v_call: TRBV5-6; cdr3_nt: TGTGCCAGCAGCTTGGGACAGAGCACCGGGGAGCTGTTTTTT; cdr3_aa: CASSLGQSTGELFF
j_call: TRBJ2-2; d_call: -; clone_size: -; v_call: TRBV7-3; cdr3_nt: TGTGCCAGCAGCTCGGGAGCGATCGGGGAGCTGTTTTTT; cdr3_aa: CASSSGAIGELFF
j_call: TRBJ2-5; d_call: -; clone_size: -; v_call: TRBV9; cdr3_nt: TGTGCCAGCAGCGGGTGGGCCGGACCCCAAGAGACCCAGTACTTC; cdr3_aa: CASSGWAGPQETQYF
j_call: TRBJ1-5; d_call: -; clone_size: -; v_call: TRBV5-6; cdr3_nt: TGTGCCAGCAGCCTCCCAGGAGGCCAGCCCCAGCATTTT; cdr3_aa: CASSLPGGQPQHF
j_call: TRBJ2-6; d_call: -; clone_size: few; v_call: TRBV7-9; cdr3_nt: TGTGCCAGCAGCTTAGCAGGGGGGTCTGGGGCCAACGTCCTGACTTTC; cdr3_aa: CASSLAGGSGANVLTF
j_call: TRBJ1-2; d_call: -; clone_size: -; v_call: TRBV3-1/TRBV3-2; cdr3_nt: TGTGCCAGCAGCCACCTGGGGGGGAGCAGGGGTTATGGCTACACCTTC; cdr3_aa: CASSHLGGSRGYGYTF
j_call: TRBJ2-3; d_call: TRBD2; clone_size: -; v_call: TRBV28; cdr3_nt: TGTGCCAGCAGTTTTAGCGGGGGGATCACAGATACGCAGTATTTT; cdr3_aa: CASSFSGGITDTQYF
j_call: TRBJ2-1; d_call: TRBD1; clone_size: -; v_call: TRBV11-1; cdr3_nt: TGTGCCAGCACCAAAGGAGGGACAGGGGATTACAATGAGCAGTTCTTC; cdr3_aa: CASTKGGTGDYNEQFF
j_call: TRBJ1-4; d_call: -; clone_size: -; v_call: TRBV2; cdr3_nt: TGTGCCAGCAGTCAGAGACAGTTAACTAATGAAAAACTGTTTTTT; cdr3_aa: CASSQRQLTNEKLFF
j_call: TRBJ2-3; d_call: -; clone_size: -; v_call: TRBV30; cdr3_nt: TGTGCCTGGAGTGTAAGGACAGATACGCAGTATTTT; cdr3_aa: CAWSVRTDTQYF
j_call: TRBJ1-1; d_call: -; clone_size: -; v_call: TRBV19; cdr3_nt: TGTGCCAGTACCAGGACGCAGAACACTGAAGCTTTCTTT; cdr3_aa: CASTRTQNTEAFF
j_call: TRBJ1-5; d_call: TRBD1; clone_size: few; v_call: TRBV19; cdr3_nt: TGTGCCAGTAGTATATCGGGACAGCTTAGTAGCAATCAGCCCCAGCATTTT; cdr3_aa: CASSISGQLSSNQPQHF
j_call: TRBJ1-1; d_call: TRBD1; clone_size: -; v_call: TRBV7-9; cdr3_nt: TGTGCCAGCAGCCAACAGGGGACTGAAGCTTTCTTT; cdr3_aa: CASSQQGTEAFF
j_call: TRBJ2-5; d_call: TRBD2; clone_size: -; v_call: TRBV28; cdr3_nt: TGTGCCAGCAGTTTACCGAGCGGGGGGAGGGAGACCCAGTACTTC; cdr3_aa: CASSLPSGGRETQYF
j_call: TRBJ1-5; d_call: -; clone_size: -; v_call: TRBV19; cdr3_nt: TGTGCCAGTAGCAGTACAGGGTATTGGCCCCAGCATTTT; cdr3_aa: CASSSTGYWPQHF
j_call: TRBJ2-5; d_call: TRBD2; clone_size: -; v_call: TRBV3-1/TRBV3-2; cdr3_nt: TGTGCCAGCAGACTAGCGGGCGAAAAGACCCAGTACTTC; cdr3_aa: CASRLAGEKTQYF